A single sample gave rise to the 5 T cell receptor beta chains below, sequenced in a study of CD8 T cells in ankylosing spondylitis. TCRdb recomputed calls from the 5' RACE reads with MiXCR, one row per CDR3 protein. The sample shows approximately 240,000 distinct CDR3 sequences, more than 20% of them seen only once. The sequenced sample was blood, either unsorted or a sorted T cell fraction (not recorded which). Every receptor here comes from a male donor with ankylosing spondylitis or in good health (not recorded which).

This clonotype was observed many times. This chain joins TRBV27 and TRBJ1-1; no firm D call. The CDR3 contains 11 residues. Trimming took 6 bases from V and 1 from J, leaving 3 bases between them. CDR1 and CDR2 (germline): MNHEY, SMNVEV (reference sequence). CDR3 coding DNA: TGTGCCAGCAGGGCGAACACTGAAGCTTTCTTT. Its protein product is CASRANTEAFF.

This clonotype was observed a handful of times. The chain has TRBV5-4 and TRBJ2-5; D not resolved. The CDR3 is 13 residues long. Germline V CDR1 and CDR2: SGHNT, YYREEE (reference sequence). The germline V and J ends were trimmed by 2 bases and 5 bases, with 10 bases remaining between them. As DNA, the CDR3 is TGTGCCAGCAGCTTCGTATCCGGGGAGACCCAGTACTTC. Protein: CASSFVSGETQYF.

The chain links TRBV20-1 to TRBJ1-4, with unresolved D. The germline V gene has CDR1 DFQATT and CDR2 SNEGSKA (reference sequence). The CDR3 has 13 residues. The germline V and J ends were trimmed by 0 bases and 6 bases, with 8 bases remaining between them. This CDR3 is CSARDRQDEKLFF. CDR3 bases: TGCAGTGCTAGAGATCGGCAAGATGAAAAACTGTTTTTT.

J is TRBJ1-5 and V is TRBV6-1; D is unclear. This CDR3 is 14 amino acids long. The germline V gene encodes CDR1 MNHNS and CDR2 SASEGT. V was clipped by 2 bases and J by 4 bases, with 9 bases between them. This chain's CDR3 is CASSESGSNQPQHF. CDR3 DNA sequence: TGTGCCAGCAGTGAATCGGGTTCTAATCAGCCCCAGCATTTT.

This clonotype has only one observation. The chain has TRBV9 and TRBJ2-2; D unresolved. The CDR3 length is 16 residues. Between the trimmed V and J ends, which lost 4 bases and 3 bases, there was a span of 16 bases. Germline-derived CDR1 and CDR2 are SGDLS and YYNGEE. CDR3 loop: CASSPGTPGYTGELFF. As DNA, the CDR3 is TGTGCCAGCAGCCCTGGAACCCCCGGGTACACCGGGGAGCTGTTTTTT.